This T cell receptor beta chain came from a study of T cells expressing NK-cell markers. Study background: It was sorted CD3+CD56-NKG2C+, CD3+CD56+NKG2C- and CD3+CD56+NKG2C+ T cells that provided the TCR beta repertoires.

Using the 5' RACE reads, TCRdb records one entry per CDR3 protein without DNA. This table lists almost 450,000 distinct CDR3 sequences. Germline CDR1 reads SQVTM; CDR2 reads ANQGSEA. The CDR3 spans 13 residues. Findings of the study overall: These clonotypes additionally ranked first within the CD3+CD56-NKG2C+ fraction of a few donors.

About this clonotype itself: Its cognate antigen is unknown.

The receptor was derived from a woman between 18 and 70 years old in good health. Source material: blood T cells: a sorted CD56 or NKG2C T cell subset, CD4+ or CD8+ T cells, or bulk PBMC T cells (not recorded which). The V call is TRBV29-1, the J call TRBJ2-5; TCRdb names TRBD2, which stays unverified in the absence of DNA. CDR3 amino acids: CSVEGGSGLAQYF.